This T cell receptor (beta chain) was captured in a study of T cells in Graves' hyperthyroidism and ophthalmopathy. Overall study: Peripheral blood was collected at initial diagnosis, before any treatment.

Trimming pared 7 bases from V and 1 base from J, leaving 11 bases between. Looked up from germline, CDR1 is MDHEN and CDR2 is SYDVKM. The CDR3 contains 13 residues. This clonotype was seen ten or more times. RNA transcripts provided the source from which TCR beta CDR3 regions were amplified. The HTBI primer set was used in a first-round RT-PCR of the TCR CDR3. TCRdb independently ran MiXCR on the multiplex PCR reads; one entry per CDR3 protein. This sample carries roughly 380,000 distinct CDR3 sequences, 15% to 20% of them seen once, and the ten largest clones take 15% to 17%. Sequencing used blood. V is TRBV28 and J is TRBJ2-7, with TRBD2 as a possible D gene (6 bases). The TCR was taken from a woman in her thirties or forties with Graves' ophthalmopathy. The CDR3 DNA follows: TGTGCCAGCACCTGGGCGGGGTCCTACGAGCAGTACTTC. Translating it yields CASTWAGSYEQYF.